The present T cell receptor beta chain was sequenced within a study of regulatory T cells in long-lasting Graves disease. The CDR3 is 14 amino acids. Trimming left V 1 base short and J 2 bases short, with 12 bases between. CDR1 is GTSNPN and CDR2 is SVGIG in the germline V gene (reference sequence). In this sample, this clonotype turned up many times. Arm-PCR of CDR3 regions and iRepertoire HTBI primers were the basis on which TCR beta libraries were built. TCRdb re-called the multiplex PCR reads through MiXCR, storing one row per CDR3 protein. Of 450,000 to 500,000 distinct CDR3 sequences in the sample, around 15% were seen once. Sample time point: newly diagnosed GD, antithyroid drugs for less than 3 months. From RNA extracted from PBMCs, the TCR library was made. This sample was shared with a second study, whose subject was T cells in Graves' hyperthyroidism and ophthalmopathy.

The receptor was derived from a man between 35 and 55 years old with Graves disease. The specimen was peripheral blood mononuclear cells (PBMCs), collected at new diagnosis, from a patient treated with antithyroid drugs. V gene TRBV30 combines with J gene TRBJ2-7, with a possible D match to TRBD2 (5 bases). The CDR3 DNA is TGTGCCTGGAGTGATCTAGCAGCCGCCTACGAGCAGTACTTC. It yields the protein CAWSDLAAAYEQYF.